The T cell receptor beta chain under discussion was sequenced for a study of T cell responses to AZD1222 COVID-19 vaccine. The wider study: Second-dose timings of about 4 or about 12 weeks were pooled.

Study-level results: Targeting of unmutated variant regions was reportedly seen in nearly half of spike-specific TCRs. None of the repertoires were sampled until the peak T cell response had passed.

With regard to this clone: Its antigen is currently unknown.

Data came from immunoSEQ multiplex PCR; TCRdb stores just in-frame clones and leaves some out. The data show approximately 70,000 clones, with 86% seen just once and about 2.5% held by the top ten. Sequencing used peripheral blood, obtained on day 0 of AZD1222 vaccination. This TCR came from an adult in good health.

This CDR3 is CASSYYSSPSGNTIYF. DNA for the CDR3: TGTGCCAGCAGTTACTACAGTTCCCCCTCTGGAAACACCATATATTTT. The chain couples TRBV6-6 to TRBJ1-3; D remains unclear. CDR3 size: 16 residues. Looked up from germline, CDR1 is MNHNY and CDR2 is SVGAGI (reference sequence). V dropped 1 base and J dropped 0 bases, with 10 bases sitting between them.